The sequence of this TCR beta chain was determined in a study of T-cell memory formation after mild COVID-19. 5'RACE, which relied on constant-segment primers, yielded TCR alpha and TCR beta cDNA libraries carrying sample barcodes and UMIs. TCRdb passed the 5' RACE reads through MiXCR, listing each CDR3 protein once. The table has about 190,000 distinct CDR3 sequences, about 10% seen once. Notes on the study in general: The finding that pre-infection memory included some responding clones suggested that cross-reactive memory joined. Among clones contracting day 15 to 85, CD4/CD8 was balanced, whereas later expanders leaned CD4+.

A word on this clonotype: Its antigen is unknown.

The length of the CDR3 is 12 residues. V lost 5 bases, J lost 7 bases, and 9 bases lay in between. V gene TRBV12-3 or TRBV12-4 combines with J gene TRBJ2-1, with D perhaps matching TRBD1 (5 bases). The sequence derives from a man aged 18 to 30 who had mild COVID-19 (a few samples of this study predate the infection). Cell type and time point are not known. Sequencing was done on a sample of PBMCs or a T cell subset sorted from them (not recorded which). The CDR3 protein is CASSAQGNEQFF. The CDR3 nucleotides are TGTGCCAGCAGTGCCCAGGGTAATGAGCAGTTCTTC.